The 27 T cell receptor beta chains below were found in one sample sequenced in a study of PD-1 blockade in classical Hodgkin lymphoma (dated by TCRdb to the early 2020s). The intended sense of this specimen's time point label: cycle 1 day 1 (C1D1), immediately before nivolumab initiation. Every trial patient had relapsed after autologous stem cell transplantation, and cohorts A, B and C differed in prior brentuximab vedotin exposure. Receptors were amplified or captured by the immunoSEQ multiplex PCR assay. TCRdb carries this immuneACCESS record with in-frame sequences only. Its versions omit some clonotypes, under half of them owing to an unresolved V gene in the studies checked, with the rest unexplained. This sample comprises some 12,000 clones, around 80% of them detected only once. The top ten clonotypes cover approximately 35% of the sample. Sample: peripheral blood mononuclear cells (PBMCs), taken at baseline. These receptors came from a human donor with classical Hodgkin lymphoma.

The genes are TRBV28 and TRBJ2-4; D gene unclear. Germline V gene sequence: CDR1 MDHEN, CDR2 SYDVKM. The CDR3 spans 16 residues. The V end was cut by 3 bases, the J end by 0 bases, with 12 bases between. CDR3 sequence: CASSFFGIIAKNIQYF. In nucleotides, the CDR3 is TGTGCCAGCAGTTTTTTCGGAATTATAGCCAAAAACATTCAGTACTTC.

J is TRBJ1-1 and V is TRBV5-5; no firm D call. The CDR3 is 14 residues long. The germline V gene encodes CDR1 SGHKS and CDR2 YYEKEE (reference sequence). The ends were cut back, 0 bases at V and 8 bases at J, with 14 bases in the middle. The CDR3 here is CASSLAAWQTEAFF. The CDR3 DNA sequence: TGTGCCAGCAGCTTGGCCGCATGGCAGACAGAAGCTTTCTTT.

The genes are TRBV5-1 and TRBJ1-2; TRBD1 might be the D (6 bases). In germline, CDR1 is SGHRS, CDR2 YFSETQ. Trimming took off 8 bases at V and 3 bases at J, with 14 bases between the two ends. This CDR3 has 13 residues. This chain's CDR3 is CASTDQGYYGYTF. CDR3 DNA: TGCGCCAGTACCGATCAGGGGTACTATGGCTACACCTTC.

The chain has TRBV11-3 and TRBJ1-2; no definite D call. The CDR3 is 12 amino acids. The germline gives CDR1 SGHNT, CDR2 YENEEA. The V end was cut by 3 bases, the J end by 6 bases, with 8 bases between. CDR3 loop: CASSLTDDGYTF. For the CDR3, the DNA is TGTGCCAGCAGCTTGACCGACGATGGCTACACCTTC.

V is TRBV7-2 and J is TRBJ2-2, with D perhaps TRBD1 (6 bases). CDR1 and CDR2 (germline): SGHTA, FQGNSA. With 5 bases removed from V and 5 bases from J, the gap between germline ends came to 15 bases. This CDR3 contains 15 residues. In DNA form, the CDR3 reads TGTGCCAGCAGCCAACAGGGTTGGTTTACCGGGGAGCTGTTTTTT. Residues: CASSQQGWFTGELFF.

V and J are TRBV10-3 and TRBJ1-4; perhaps TRBD1 as D (5 bases). V was trimmed by 11 bases and J by 8 bases, leaving 18 bases between them. The CDR3 is 13 residues long. CDR1 ENHRY and CDR2 SYGVKD come from the germline V gene. The CDR3 nucleotides read TGTGCCTCGGGAGGGGTATGGGAAGAAAAACTGTTTTTT. Its protein is CASGGVWEEKLFF.

The chain recombines TRBV7-3 with TRBJ2-1; D gene ambiguous. This CDR3 is 14 amino acids long. Trimming took 5 bases from V and 7 from J, leaving 15 bases between them. The V gene's germline CDR1 is SGHTA and CDR2 FQGTGA. CDR3 in DNA: TGTGCCAGCAGCCTTCACGCGACCCGGAATGAGCAGTTCTTC. It codes for CASSLHATRNEQFF.

This CDR3 reads CASSRGTGAYNEQFF. The CDR3, as DNA: TGCGCCAGCAGTCGGGGGACAGGGGCTTACAATGAGCAGTTCTTC. The genes are TRBV5-1 and TRBJ2-1; the match to TRBD1 covers 10 bases. Germline V gene sequence: CDR1 SGHRS, CDR2 YFSETQ. The CDR3 contains 15 residues. The V segment lost 5 bases and the J segment 4 bases; nucleotides outside the gene matches: 6.

By sample fraction, this clone is medium-sized. The chain joins TRBV19 to TRBJ2-2, with D possibly TRBD2 on 6 matching bases. The CDR3 is made up of 15 amino acids. Deletions cut 10 bases from V and 0 bases from J, with 15 bases between. Germline assignment: CDR1 LNHDA and CDR2 SQIVND (reference sequence). CDR3 sequence: CATKTGGANTGELFF. As DNA, the CDR3 is TGTGCCACCAAGACCGGAGGGGCGAACACCGGGGAGCTGTTTTTT.

This chain connects TRBV2 to TRBJ2-2, with D unclear. The CDR3 is 14 residues long. The germline CDR1 and CDR2 sequences are SNHLY and FYNNEI. The germline V and J ends were trimmed by 5 bases and 1 base, with 8 bases remaining between them. The CDR3 protein is CASSMEQNTGELFF. CDR3 DNA sequence: TGTGCCAGCAGTATGGAGCAGAACACCGGGGAGCTGTTTTTT.

CDR3 protein: CASSLLPAGTDTQYF. CDR3 nucleotide sequence: TGTGCCAGCAGCCTTCTCCCGGCGGGCACAGATACGCAGTATTTT. This chain connects TRBV7-8 to TRBJ2-3; D is undetermined. The CDR3 covers 15 residues. Germline loops: CDR1 SGHVS, CDR2 FQNEAQ. The V end was cut by 5 bases, the J end by 1 base, with 13 bases between.

The rearrangement links TRBV9 to TRBJ1-3, with D maybe TRBD1 (5 bases). The CDR3 loop spans 15 amino acids. The V gene's germline CDR1 is SGDLS and CDR2 YYNGEE. V was pared by 0 bases and J by 0 bases, with 7 bases between. The chain's CDR3 is CASSVEGSSGNTIYF. DNA for the CDR3: TGTGCCAGCAGCGTAGAGGGGAGCTCTGGAAACACCATATATTTT.

The rearrangement uses TRBV18 and TRBJ1-2, with 9 bases that match TRBD1. V lost 5 bases and J lost 4; bases outside the gene matches: 2. The CDR3 sequence is 13 residues long. CDR1 is KGHSH, CDR2 LQKENI, per germline. CDR3 in amino acids: CASSEGQGYGYTF. The DNA of the CDR3 is TGTGCCAGCTCAGAGGGACAGGGCTATGGCTACACCTTC.

This clone appeared a single time. This chain uses TRBV29-1 with TRBJ1-4; TRBD1 might be the D (6 bases). Trimming shortened V by 4 bases and J by 5 bases, and 11 bases separated the two germline ends. This CDR3 region has 13 residues. Germline-derived CDR1 and CDR2 are SQVTM and ANQGSEA. CDR3 nucleotide sequence: TGCAGCGTTGGTGAGGGGGGAAATGAAAAACTGTTTTTT. The encoded protein is CSVGEGGNEKLFF.

By sample share, this clone is medium-sized. The rearrangement uses TRBV11-2 and TRBJ2-7; 10 nucleotides agree with TRBD2. Per the germline V gene, CDR1 is SGHAT and CDR2 is FQNNGV. This CDR3 has 15 residues. V lost 5 bases to trimming and J lost 1 base; unmatched junction nucleotides: 5. CDR3 loop: CASSRSGGPSYEQYF. For the CDR3, the DNA is TGTGCCAGCAGCCGTAGCGGGGGGCCTTCCTACGAGCAGTACTTC.

The chain combines TRBV7-8 with TRBJ1-4, with 9 bases fitting TRBD1. The CDR3 has 15 residues. V lost 5 bases to trimming and J lost 5 bases; unmatched junction nucleotides: 6. Germline values: CDR1 SGHVS, CDR2 FQNEAQ. CDR3 region: CASSPRDRVNEKLFF. The DNA of the CDR3 is TGTGCCAGCAGCCCACGGGACAGGGTCAATGAAAAACTGTTTTTT.

This clone occurred a few times. This sequence joins TRBV6-1 and TRBJ2-1, with 8 bases identical to TRBD1. Per the germline V gene, CDR1 is MNHNS and CDR2 is SASEGT. There are 14 residues in the CDR3. J lost 8 bases, V lost 8 bases, and 11 bases had no gene match. DNA of the CDR3: TGTGCCAGCCGGTGGCAGGGGGCTTTGGATGAGCAGTTCTTC. This encodes CASRWQGALDEQFF.

J is TRBJ2-1 and V is TRBV18; 9 bases line up with TRBD2. CDR1 is KGHSH, CDR2 LQKENI, per germline. J lost 4 bases, V lost 6 bases, and 7 bases had no gene match. There are 15 residues in the CDR3. The CDR3 DNA is TGTGCCAGCTCCCATAGCGGGGGACCGTACAATGAGCAGTTCTTC. Its protein product is CASSHSGGPYNEQFF.

Remarks on this clone: The same CDR3 can be traced to other DNA sequences in this sample. This chain links TRBV5-1 with TRBJ2-7; either TRBD1 or TRBD2 may fit D (7 bases each). The CDR3 totals 15 residues. Trimming shortened V by 1 base and J by 3 bases, and 14 bases separated the two germline ends. The V gene's germline CDR1 is SGHRS and CDR2 YFSETQ. The CDR3 DNA reads as TGCGCCAGCAGCTTGCAGGGAGGGGGCTTCTACGAGCAGTACTTC. Translated: CASSLQGGGFYEQYF.

The rearrangement uses TRBV14 and TRBJ1-1; possible D gene TRBD1, 5 bases. The germline V gene has CDR1 SGHDN and CDR2 FVKESK. V was cut by 8 bases and J by 0 bases, with 10 bases left in between. The CDR3 loop spans 13 amino acids. CDR3 in amino acids: CASGVTVNTEAFF. CDR3 nucleotides: TGTGCCAGCGGCGTGACAGTGAACACTGAAGCTTTCTTT.

In this sample, this clone turned up a few times. J is TRBJ1-6 and V is TRBV18; no reliable D call. This CDR3 comprises 13 residues. Looked up from germline, CDR1 is KGHSH and CDR2 is LQKENI. V lost 6 bases, J lost 6 bases, and 9 bases lay in between. Here the CDR3 DNA reads TGTGCCAGCTCGAGTGGTGCTAATTCACCCCTCCACTTT. Translation: CASSSGANSPLHF.

The chain combines TRBV5-1 with TRBJ2-7, with 8 bases lining up with TRBD2. CDR1 is SGHRS, CDR2 YFSETQ, per germline. The CDR3 runs to 13 residues. V shed 7 bases, J shed 6 bases, and the junction held 9 bases outside the gene matches. Written as DNA, the CDR3 is TGCGCCAGCCCCGGGGGGGGTTGGGGCGAGCAGTACGTC. Translated, it gives CASPGGGWGEQYV.

The gene calls are TRBV19 and TRBJ2-1; D gene uncertain. Trimming stripped 3 bases from V and 4 bases from J, with 4 bases between. Germline loops: CDR1 LNHDA, CDR2 SQIVND (reference sequence). CDR3 length: 12 residues. CDR3 bases: TGTGCCAGTAGTATGACGTACAATGAGCAGTTCTTC. Its translation: CASSMTYNEQFF. The full variable domain, with the rest looked up from reference TRBV19 and TRBJ2-1, is DGGITQSPKYLFRKEGQNVTLSCEQNLNHDAMYWYRQDPGQGLRLIYYSQIVNDFQKGDIAEGYSVSREKKESFPLTVTSAQKNPTAFYLCASSMTYNEQFFGPGTRLTVL.

The chain recombines TRBV16 with TRBJ2-5, with 8 bases matching TRBD1. Germline values: CDR1 KGHSY, CDR2 FQNENV. V shed 1 base and J 3 bases; nucleotides not matched to a gene: 7. The CDR3 is 16 amino acids. The CDR3 loop reads CASSQYNRGYEETQYF. In DNA, the CDR3 is TGTGCCAGCAGCCAATACAACAGGGGGTACGAAGAGACCCAGTACTTC. Based on the CDR3 plus reference TRBV16 and TRBJ2-5, the full variable domain is GEEVAQTPKHLVRGEGQKAKLYCAPIKGHSYVFWYQQVLKNEFKFLISFQNENVFDETGMPKERFSAKCLPNSPCSLEIQATKLEDSAVYFCASSQYNRGYEETQYFGPGTRLLVL.

The chain employs TRBV10-3 and TRBJ2-3, with D possibly TRBD1 on 6 matching bases. V gave up 5 bases and J gave up 6 bases, with 15 bases separating them. This CDR3 comprises 14 residues. The germline gives CDR1 ENHRY, CDR2 SYGVKD. CDR3 nucleotide sequence: TGTGCCATCAGTTCCCAGGGGCGTAAGGATACGCAGTATTTT. Translation: CAISSQGRKDTQYF.

This chain connects TRBV6-1 to TRBJ1-1; D is unclear. CDR3 length equals 15 residues. Trimming removed 2 bases from V and 4 bases from J, with 14 bases in between. The germline gives CDR1 MNHNS, CDR2 SASEGT. In DNA, the CDR3 is TGTGCCAGCAGTGAACGGCGGGGTCGTAGCACTGAAGCTTTCTTT. Amino acids: CASSERRGRSTEAFF.

This chain joins TRBV29-1 and TRBJ2-5; a possible D gene is TRBD2 (5 bases). The CDR3 totals 14 residues. Germline assignment: CDR1 SQVTM and CDR2 ANQGSEA. Trimming left V 4 bases short and J 0 bases short, with 12 bases between. CDR3 amino acids: CSVVASLNQETQYF. The CDR3 DNA follows: TGCAGCGTTGTAGCTAGCCTCAACCAAGAGACCCAGTACTTC.